Below, 28 T cell receptor beta chains from the same sample are listed, as sequenced in a study of cytomegalovirus exposure and HLA in healthy donors. Use of 60 Vbeta and 13 Jbeta primers characterized the PCR. Profiled with immunoSEQ multiplex PCR; TCRdb holds only in-frame clones, not every one. The table has some 150,000 clones, under 75% seen once. Sequenced material: PBMCs. These TCRs come from a woman aged 40 to 50 in good health and CMV-seronegative.

V usage is TRBV7-3 and J usage is TRBJ1-3; D uncertain. The CDR3 runs 15 residues. Germline V gives CDR1 SGHTA, CDR2 FQGTGA. Trimming took 1 base from V and 2 from J, leaving 9 bases between them. CDR3 region: CASSLSPGTGNTIYF. The CDR3 DNA reads TGTGCCAGCAGCTTAAGTCCAGGCACTGGAAACACCATATATTTT.

V usage is TRBV7-9 and J usage is TRBJ2-7; tentatively, D is TRBD2 (5 bases). The germline V gene has CDR1 SEHNR and CDR2 FQNEAQ (reference sequence). V shed 5 bases and J shed 1 base, with 12 bases lying between them. There are 14 residues in the CDR3. For the CDR3, the DNA is TGTGCCAGCAGCCCTCGGGAATTGTCCTACGAGCAGTACTTC. Translating it yields CASSPRELSYEQYF.

V usage is TRBV6-5 and J usage is TRBJ1-1, with no clear D. Trimming cost V 4 bases and J 5 bases, with 14 bases left between them. In germline, CDR1 is MNHEY, CDR2 SVGAGI. The CDR3 covers 14 residues. CDR3 loop: CASSLGRKGTEAFF. The DNA of the CDR3 is TGTGCCAGCAGTTTGGGCAGGAAAGGAACTGAAGCTTTCTTT.

The rearrangement uses TRBV19 and TRBJ1-2; D ambiguous. The CDR3 has 14 residues. V gave up 1 base and J gave up 3 bases, with 9 bases separating them. Per germline, CDR1 LNHDA and CDR2 SQIVND (reference sequence). As DNA, the CDR3 is TGTGCCAGTAGTATAGGGCGGGGAGACTATGGCTACACCTTC. Its translation: CASSIGRGDYGYTF.

The chain combines TRBV5-1 with TRBJ1-1; no clear D. V lost 4 bases and J 1 base, leaving 11 bases between the germline ends. This CDR3 region has 14 residues. Germline V gene data show CDR1 as SGHRS and CDR2 as YFSETQ. The CDR3 coding sequence is TGCGCCAGCAGCGGGCTACAAGGGAACACTGAAGCTTTCTTT. Translating it yields CASSGLQGNTEAFF.

This clone was recorded a few times. V and J are TRBV19 and TRBJ1-1; the D gene is possibly TRBD1 (6 bases). Germline-derived CDR1 and CDR2 are LNHDA and SQIVND (reference sequence). Trimming left V 11 bases short and J 4 bases short, with 20 bases between. The CDR3 is made up of 14 amino acids. The CDR3 spells CAVRRGGSGTEAFF. DNA of the CDR3: TGTGCCGTCCGACGGGGGGGCAGCGGCACTGAAGCTTTCTTT.

The table lists this clone with a few counts. The gene calls are TRBV7-2 and TRBJ1-6; TRBD1 agrees at 8 bases. The junction had 16 bases not matched to a gene; V was cut back by 5 bases and J by 10 bases. The CDR3 loop spans 17 amino acids. From germline, CDR1 is SGHTA and CDR2 FQGNSA. CDR3 amino acids: CASSLVAAGTGFSPLHF. In DNA, the CDR3 is TGTGCCAGCAGCCTAGTCGCGGCCGGGACAGGATTCTCACCCCTCCACTTT.

The gene calls are TRBV5-1 and TRBJ2-2, with TRBD2 identical over 7 bases. This CDR3 spans 16 amino acids. CDR1 is SGHRS and CDR2 is YFSETQ in the germline V gene. V lost 6 bases, J lost 0 bases, and 8 bases stayed unmatched. The CDR3 region has the DNA TGCGCCAGCACCCCGAGGGCGGGGGCGAACACCGGGGAGCTGTTTTTT. The encoded protein is CASTPRAGANTGELFF.

V gene TRBV19 combines with J gene TRBJ1-2; 8 nucleotides agree with TRBD1. Germline values: CDR1 LNHDA, CDR2 SQIVND (reference sequence). The CDR3 has 14 residues. V trimming: 6 bases; J trimming: 4 bases; junction bases outside the gene matches: 7. The CDR3 DNA reads TGTGCCAGTAGCCAAGGACAGGGTCCCTATGGCTACACCTTC. Translating it yields CASSQGQGPYGYTF.

The chain is built from TRBV19 and TRBJ2-5, with a weak D call TRBD1 (6 bases). V lost 3 bases, J lost 3 bases, and 14 bases lay in between. Germline CDR1 and CDR2: LNHDA and SQIVND (reference sequence). This CDR3 has 15 amino acids. CDR3 region: CASSMLGRGEETQYF. DNA for the CDR3: TGTGCCAGTAGTATGCTGGGCAGGGGTGAAGAGACCCAGTACTTC. Based on the CDR3 plus reference TRBV19 and TRBJ2-5, the full variable domain is DGGITQSPKYLFRKEGQNVTLSCEQNLNHDAMYWYRQDPGQGLRLIYYSQIVNDFQKGDIAEGYSVSREKKESFPLTVTSAQKNPTAFYLCASSMLGRGEETQYFGPGTRLLVL.

This clone was detected only a few times. The V call is TRBV5-1, the J call TRBJ2-3; 8 nucleotides align to TRBD1. V shed 8 bases and J 1 base; nucleotides not matched to a gene: 9. The CDR3 has 15 amino acids. Germline loops: CDR1 SGHRS, CDR2 YFSETQ. CDR3 bases: TGCGCCAGTAACGCAGGGGGCGGAGGCACAGATACGCAGTATTTT. This sequence encodes CASNAGGGGTDTQYF. The full variable domain, in which reference TRBV5-1 and TRBJ2-3 provide the parts outside the CDR3, is KAGVTQTPRYLIKTRGQQVTLSCSPISGHRSVSWYQQTPGQGLQFLFEYFSETQRNKGNFPGRFSGRQFSNSRSEMNVSTLELGDSALYLCASNAGGGGTDTQYFGPGTRLTVL.

The CDR3 reads CASGLRTSGEAGELFF. DNA for the CDR3: TGTGCTAGTGGTTTGCGGACTAGCGGGGAGGCCGGGGAGCTGTTTTTT. The V call is TRBV12-5, the J call TRBJ2-2; 12 nucleotides align to TRBD2. After removal of 2 bases from V and 6 bases from J, the junction contained 4 bases not matched to a gene. This CDR3 is 16 amino acids long. Germline V lookup: CDR1 LGHNT, CDR2 FRNRAP.

This clone was picked up one time. The rearrangement joins TRBV11-2 to TRBJ1-1, with 10 positions matching TRBD1. Germline CDR1 and CDR2: SGHAT and FQNNGV. Germline trimming cut 5 bases from V and 5 bases from J; bases unmatched to any gene: 5. CDR3 length: 14 amino acids. CDR3: CASSRGQGTTEAFF. CDR3 nucleotide sequence: TGTGCCAGCAGCCGGGGACAGGGGACTACTGAAGCTTTCTTT.

This clone was detected a few times. The rearrangement joins TRBV5-1 to TRBJ2-1; 9 bases are a match to TRBD2. The CDR3 extends over 16 amino acids. In germline, CDR1 is SGHRS, CDR2 YFSETQ. V lost 0 bases and J lost 2; bases outside the gene matches: 3. This CDR3 is CASSLETSGAYNEQFF. For the CDR3, the DNA is TGCGCCAGCAGCTTGGAGACTAGCGGAGCCTACAATGAGCAGTTCTTC.

This clone appeared once. The chain recombines TRBV7-8 with TRBJ1-3; D not resolved. The ends were cut back, 1 base at V and 0 bases at J, with 13 bases in the middle. This CDR3 has 17 residues. Germline V gene sequence: CDR1 SGHVS, CDR2 FQNEAQ. This chain's CDR3 is CASSLEAAEYSGNTIYF. The CDR3 DNA reads TGTGCCAGCAGCTTAGAGGCGGCCGAGTACTCTGGAAACACCATATATTTT.

The genes are TRBV28 and TRBJ2-7; D call uncertain. The CDR3 has 11 amino acids. Deletions cut 2 bases from V and 4 bases from J, with 3 bases between. Germline lookup yields CDR1 MDHEN and CDR2 SYDVKM. CDR3 nucleotides: TGTGCCAGCAGTTTAGCGTACGAGCAGTACTTC. It is translated as CASSLAYEQYF.

The chain joins TRBV6-5 to TRBJ1-1; maybe TRBD1 (6 bases). The CDR3 is 14 amino acids. CDR1 MNHEY and CDR2 SVGAGI come from the germline V gene. The V end was cut by 6 bases, the J end by 1 base, with 12 bases between. DNA of the CDR3: TGTGCCAGCAGACCAAGGGGGGGGAACACTGAAGCTTTCTTT. Translation gives CASRPRGGNTEAFF.

This clone occurred a few times. V is TRBV6-5 and J is TRBJ1-1; D perhaps matches TRBD1 (6 bases). Deletions cut 1 base from V and 10 bases from J, with 13 bases between. This CDR3 contains 13 residues. From germline, CDR1 is MNHEY and CDR2 SVGAGI. In nucleotides, the CDR3 is TGTGCCAGCAGTTACTTGGGGCGAGGGGGAGCTTTCTTT. Amino acids: CASSYLGRGGAFF.

The table lists this clone with a count of one. V gene TRBV30 combines with J gene TRBJ2-2, with 9 bases lining up with TRBD1. Germline lookup yields CDR1 GTSNPN and CDR2 SVGIG (reference sequence). The V gene end was trimmed by 5 bases and the J gene end by 5 bases; junction bases not matched to a gene: 6. CDR3 length equals 14 residues. The CDR3 DNA follows: TGTGCCTGGGCGAGGACAGGGGAAACCGGGGAGCTGTTTTTT. The encoded protein is CAWARTGETGELFF.

This clone was counted only a few times. The rearrangement links TRBV14 to TRBJ1-1; no reliable D call. Germline CDR1 and CDR2: SGHDN and FVKESK. The CDR3 covers 13 residues. Trimming stripped 3 bases from V and 4 bases from J, with 9 bases between. The CDR3 region is CASSHSRGTEAFF. CDR3 DNA sequence: TGTGCCAGCAGCCATTCGCGGGGCACTGAAGCTTTCTTT.

This sequence joins TRBV5-4 and TRBJ2-3; 11 bases match TRBD1. Looked up from germline, CDR1 is SGHNT and CDR2 is YYREEE (reference sequence). Unmatched junction bases numbered 11, after V lost 4 bases and J lost 1 base. The CDR3 loop spans 18 amino acids. CDR3: CASSLGRDRGGGTDTQYF. The CDR3 bases are TGTGCCAGCAGCCTGGGGAGGGACAGGGGGGGCGGCACAGATACGCAGTATTTT.

V gene TRBV2 combines with J gene TRBJ2-3; 7 bases fit TRBD1. The CDR3 is 14 residues long. The germline gives CDR1 SNHLY, CDR2 FYNNEI. V was clipped by 7 bases and J by 5 bases; unmatched bases: 9. The CDR3 sequence: CASMEQGVGDTQYF. In DNA, the CDR3 is TGTGCCAGCATGGAGCAGGGGGTCGGAGATACGCAGTATTTT. Variable domain in full (rest from reference TRBV2 and TRBJ2-3): EPEVTQTPSHQVTQMGQEVILRCVPISNHLYFYWYRQILGQKVEFLVSFYNNEISEKSEIFDDQFSVERPDGSNFTLKIRSTKLEDSAMYFCASMEQGVGDTQYFGPGTRLTVL.

This clone was found once. V and J are TRBV7-9 and TRBJ2-7, with TRBD1 identical over 8 bases. The V gene's germline CDR1 is SEHNR and CDR2 FQNEAQ (reference sequence). The CDR3 covers 13 residues. Losses at the gene ends were 5 bases for V and 5 bases for J; bases not matched to a gene: 5. The CDR3: CASSRQGTDEQYF. The CDR3 nucleotides are TGTGCCAGCAGCCGACAGGGGACGGACGAGCAGTACTTC.

This chain joins TRBV27 and TRBJ1-2; possible D gene TRBD1, 5 bases. The CDR3 length is 13 residues. The germline gives CDR1 MNHEY, CDR2 SMNVEV (reference sequence). The germline V and J ends were trimmed by 5 bases and 0 bases, with 7 bases remaining between them. The CDR3: CASSEQANYGYTF. The CDR3, as DNA: TGTGCCAGCAGTGAACAGGCTAACTATGGCTACACCTTC.

The chain combines TRBV6-6 with TRBJ1-5, with D unresolved. Trimming shortened V by 5 bases and J by 1 base, and 15 bases separated the two germline ends. The CDR3 sequence is 16 residues long. Germline lookup yields CDR1 MNHNY and CDR2 SVGAGI (reference sequence). The CDR3 coding sequence is TGTGCCAGCAGTCCCCGAGAAGATAAGAGCAATCAGCCCCAGCATTTT. Its translation is CASSPREDKSNQPQHF.

The chain joins TRBV25-1 to TRBJ2-7; 8 nucleotides align to TRBD2. Per the germline V gene, CDR1 is MGHDK and CDR2 is SYGVNS. This CDR3 spans 13 amino acids. The trim removed 10 bases at V and 2 bases at J, leaving 7 bases unmatched. Written as DNA, the CDR3 is TGTGCCACCGGGCGGCGGGGGGCCTACGAGCAGTACTTC. It yields the protein CATGRRGAYEQYF.

There are a few counts of this clone. The V gene is TRBV27, the J gene TRBJ1-5; D unresolved. Germline V lookup: CDR1 MNHEY, CDR2 SMNVEV (reference sequence). The CDR3 spans 15 residues. Trimming took off 5 bases at V and 1 base at J, with 12 bases between the two ends. In DNA, the CDR3 is TGTGCCAGCAGTAAGGCCTTGCGGAGCAATCAGCCCCAGCATTTT. This encodes CASSKALRSNQPQHF.

The chain combines TRBV19 with TRBJ2-1; 9 nucleotides align to TRBD1. CDR3 size: 16 residues. V trimming: 8 bases; J trimming: 7 bases; junction bases outside the gene matches: 15. Per the germline V gene, CDR1 is LNHDA and CDR2 is SQIVND (reference sequence). The DNA of the CDR3 is TGTGCCAGTCAATTTACCAGGGACAGGGCTAGGAATGAGCAGTTCTTC. Translation: CASQFTRDRARNEQFF.